This paragraph covers one TCR beta chain sequence. Antigen specificity is unknown. Each CDR3 protein gets one entry after TCRdb re-called the reads with MiXCR. Of a few hundred thousand distinct CDR3 sequences listed, around 15% were seen once; the top ten hold around half. The sample is drawn from a study of T cell repertoires in cytomegalovirus infection. The wider study: Public TCR beta signature analysis indicated the presence of both CMV infection and matching HLA type.

Unmatched junction bases numbered 6, after V lost 3 bases and J lost 6 bases. CDR3 length: 15 amino acids. Germline-derived CDR1 and CDR2 are SGHVS and FNYEAQ. General study findings and limits: Accumulated public TCR beta family frequency recognized individuals carrying CMV together with the relevant HLA. The ex vivo response was dominated by HLA-C-restricted CMV-specific TCR beta clonotypes.

The specimen sequenced was CD8+ T cells from PBMCs. This clonotype was obtained from a human donor in good health (CMV status not recorded). Some clones in this sample may be carry-over from other donors' samples. The rearrangement joins TRBV7-6 to TRBJ2-7; 12 bases line up with TRBD1. CDR3 protein: CASSLGQGARGEQYF. The CDR3 nucleotides read TGTGCCAGCAGCTTGGGACAGGGGGCGCGGGGCGAGCAGTACTTC. Based on the CDR3 plus reference TRBV7-6 and TRBJ2-7, the full variable domain is GAGVSQSPRYKVTKRGQDVALRCDPISGHVSLYWYRQALGQGPEFLTYFNYEAQQDKSGLPNDRFSAERPEGSISTLTIQRTEQRDSAMYRCASSLGQGARGEQYFGPGTRLTVT.